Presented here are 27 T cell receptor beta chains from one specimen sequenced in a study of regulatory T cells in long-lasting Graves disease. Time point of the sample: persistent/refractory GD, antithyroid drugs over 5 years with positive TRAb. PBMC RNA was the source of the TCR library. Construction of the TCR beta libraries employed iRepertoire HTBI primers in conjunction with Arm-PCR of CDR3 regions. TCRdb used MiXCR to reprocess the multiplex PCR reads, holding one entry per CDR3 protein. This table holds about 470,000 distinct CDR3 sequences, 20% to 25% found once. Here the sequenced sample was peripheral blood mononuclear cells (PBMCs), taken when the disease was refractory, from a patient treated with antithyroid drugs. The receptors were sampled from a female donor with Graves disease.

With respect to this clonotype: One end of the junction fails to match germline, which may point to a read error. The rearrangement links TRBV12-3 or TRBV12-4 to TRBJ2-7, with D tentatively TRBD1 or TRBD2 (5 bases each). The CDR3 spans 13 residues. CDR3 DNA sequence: TGTGCCAGCGGTTTTGGGGGATACAACGAGCAGTACTTC. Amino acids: CASGFGGYNEQYF.

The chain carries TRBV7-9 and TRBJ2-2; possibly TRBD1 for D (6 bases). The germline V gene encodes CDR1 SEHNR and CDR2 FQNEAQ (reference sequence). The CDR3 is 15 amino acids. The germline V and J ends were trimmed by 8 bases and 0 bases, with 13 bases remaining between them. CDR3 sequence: CASGPYRANTGELFF. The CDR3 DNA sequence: TGTGCCAGCGGCCCCTACAGGGCGAACACCGGGGAGCTGTTTTTT.

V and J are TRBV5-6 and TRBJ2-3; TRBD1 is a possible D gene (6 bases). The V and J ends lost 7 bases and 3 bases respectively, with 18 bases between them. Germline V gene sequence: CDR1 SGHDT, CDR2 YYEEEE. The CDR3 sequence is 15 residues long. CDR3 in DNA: TGTGCCAGCCGTCCTAAGCAGGGGAGAACAGATACGCAGTATTTT. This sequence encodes CASRPKQGRTDTQYF.

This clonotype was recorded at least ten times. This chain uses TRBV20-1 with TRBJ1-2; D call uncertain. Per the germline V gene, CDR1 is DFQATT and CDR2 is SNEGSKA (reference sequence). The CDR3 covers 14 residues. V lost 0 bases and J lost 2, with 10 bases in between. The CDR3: CSARDLGSNYGYTF. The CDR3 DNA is TGCAGTGCTAGAGATCTAGGCAGCAACTATGGCTACACCTTC.

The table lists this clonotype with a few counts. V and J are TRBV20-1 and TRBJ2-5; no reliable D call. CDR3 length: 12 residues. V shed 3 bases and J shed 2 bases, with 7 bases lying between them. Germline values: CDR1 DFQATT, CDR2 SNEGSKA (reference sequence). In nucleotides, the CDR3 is TGCAGTGCTAGGGGGAAACAAGAGACCCAGTACTTC. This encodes CSARGKQETQYF.

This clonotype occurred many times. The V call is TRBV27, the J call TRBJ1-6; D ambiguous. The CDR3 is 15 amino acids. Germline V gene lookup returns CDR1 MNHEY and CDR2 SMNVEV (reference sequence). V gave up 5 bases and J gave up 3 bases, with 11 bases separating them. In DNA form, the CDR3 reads TGTGCCAGCAGTCCCCTCCGAGACTATAATTCACCCCTCCACTTT. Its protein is CASSPLRDYNSPLHF.

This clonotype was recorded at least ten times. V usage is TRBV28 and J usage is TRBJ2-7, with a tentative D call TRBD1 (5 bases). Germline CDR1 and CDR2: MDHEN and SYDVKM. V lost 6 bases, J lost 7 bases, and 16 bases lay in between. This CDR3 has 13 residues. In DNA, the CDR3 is TGTGCCAGCAGCCTTACAGGTACTACGGAGCAGTACTTC. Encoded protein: CASSLTGTTEQYF.

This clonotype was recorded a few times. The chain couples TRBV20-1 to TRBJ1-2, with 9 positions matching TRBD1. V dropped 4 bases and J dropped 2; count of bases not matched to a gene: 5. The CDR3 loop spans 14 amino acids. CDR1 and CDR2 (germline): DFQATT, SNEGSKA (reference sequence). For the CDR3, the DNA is TGCAGTGCTACTGGGGACAGGGAGAACTATGGCTACACCTTC. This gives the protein CSATGDRENYGYTF.

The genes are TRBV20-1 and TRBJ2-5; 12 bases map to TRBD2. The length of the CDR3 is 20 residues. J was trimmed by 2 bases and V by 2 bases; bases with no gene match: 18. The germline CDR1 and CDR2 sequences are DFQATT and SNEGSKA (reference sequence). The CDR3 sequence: CSARTTVGASGRGAQETQYF. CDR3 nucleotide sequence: TGCAGTGCTAGAACGACAGTCGGGGCTAGCGGGAGGGGGGCACAAGAGACCCAGTACTTC.

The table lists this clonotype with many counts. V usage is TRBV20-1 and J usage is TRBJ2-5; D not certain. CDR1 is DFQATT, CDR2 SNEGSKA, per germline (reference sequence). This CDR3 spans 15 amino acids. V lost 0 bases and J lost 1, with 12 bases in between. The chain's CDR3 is CSARDRRLLQETQYF. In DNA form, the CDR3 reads TGCAGTGCTAGAGACCGCCGACTCCTCCAAGAGACCCAGTACTTC.

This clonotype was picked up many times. CDR3 DNA sequence: TGTGCCAGCAGTTTGGAACGGACGCTGAACACTGAAGCTTTCTTT. Its protein is CASSLERTLNTEAFF. This chain links TRBV28 with TRBJ1-1; the D is unclear. This CDR3 has 15 residues. Deletions cut 3 bases from V and 0 bases from J, with 11 bases between. The germline V gene encodes CDR1 MDHEN and CDR2 SYDVKM.

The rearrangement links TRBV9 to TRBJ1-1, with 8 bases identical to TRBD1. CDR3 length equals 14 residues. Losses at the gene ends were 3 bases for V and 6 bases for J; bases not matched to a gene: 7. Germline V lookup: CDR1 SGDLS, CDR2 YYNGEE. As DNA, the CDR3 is TGTGCCAGCAGCGAAACAGGGGGGTTAGCTGAAGCTTTCTTT. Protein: CASSETGGLAEAFF.

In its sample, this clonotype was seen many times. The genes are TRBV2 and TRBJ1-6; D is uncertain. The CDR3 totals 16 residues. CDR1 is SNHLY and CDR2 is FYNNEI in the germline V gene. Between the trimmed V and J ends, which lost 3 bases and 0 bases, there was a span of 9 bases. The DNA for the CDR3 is TGTGCCAGCAGTGATCAGCGGAGCTCCTATAATTCACCCCTCCACTTT. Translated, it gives CASSDQRSSYNSPLHF.

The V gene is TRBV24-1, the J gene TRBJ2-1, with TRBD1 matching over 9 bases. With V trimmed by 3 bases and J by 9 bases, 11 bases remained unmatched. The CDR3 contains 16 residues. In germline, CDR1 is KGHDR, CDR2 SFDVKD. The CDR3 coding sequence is TGTGCCACCAGTGATCCTAGACAGGGGGTGAACTCTGAGCAGTTCTTC. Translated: CATSDPRQGVNSEQFF.

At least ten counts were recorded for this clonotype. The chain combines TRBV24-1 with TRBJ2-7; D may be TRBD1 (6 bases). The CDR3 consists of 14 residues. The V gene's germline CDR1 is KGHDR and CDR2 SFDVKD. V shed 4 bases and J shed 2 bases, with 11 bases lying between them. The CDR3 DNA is TGTGCCACCAGTGAGACAGGTCAGACCTACGAGCAGTACTTC. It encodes CATSETGQTYEQYF.

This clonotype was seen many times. CDR3 residues: CASSFGGNYGYTF. The CDR3 coding sequence is TGTGCCAGCAGCTTTGGGGGTAACTATGGCTACACCTTC. This chain joins TRBV28 and TRBJ1-2; D is perhaps TRBD1 (5 bases). Trimming removed 6 bases from V and 1 base from J, with 9 bases in between. Germline CDR1 MDHEN, CDR2 SYDVKM. This CDR3 comprises 13 residues.

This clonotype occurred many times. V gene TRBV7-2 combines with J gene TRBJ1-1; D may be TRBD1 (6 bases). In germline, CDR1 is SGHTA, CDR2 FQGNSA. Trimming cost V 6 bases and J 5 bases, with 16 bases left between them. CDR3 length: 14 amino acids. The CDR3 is CASSLEGGATEAFF. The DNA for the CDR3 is TGTGCCAGCAGTTTGGAAGGGGGGGCGACTGAAGCTTTCTTT.

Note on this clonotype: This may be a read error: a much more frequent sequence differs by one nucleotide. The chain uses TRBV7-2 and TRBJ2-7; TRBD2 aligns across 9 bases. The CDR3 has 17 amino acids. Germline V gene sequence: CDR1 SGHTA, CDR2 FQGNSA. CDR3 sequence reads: CASSLGFASGNSHEQYF. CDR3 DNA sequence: TGTGCCAGCAGCTTAGGGTTTGCTAGCGGGAACTCCCACGAGCAGTACTTC.

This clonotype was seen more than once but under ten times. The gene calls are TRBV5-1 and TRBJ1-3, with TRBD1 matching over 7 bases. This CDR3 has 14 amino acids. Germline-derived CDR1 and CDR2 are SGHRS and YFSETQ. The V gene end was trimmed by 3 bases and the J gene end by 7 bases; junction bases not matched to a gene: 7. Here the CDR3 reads CASSSGTERNTIYF. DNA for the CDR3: TGCGCCAGCAGCTCCGGGACAGAACGGAACACCATATATTTT.

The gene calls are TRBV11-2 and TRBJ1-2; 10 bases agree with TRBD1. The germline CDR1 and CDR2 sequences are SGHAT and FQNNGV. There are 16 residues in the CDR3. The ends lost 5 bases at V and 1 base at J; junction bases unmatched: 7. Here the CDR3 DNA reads TGTGCCAGCAGCCGACAGGGGGCACAACTTAACTATGGCTACACCTTC. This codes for CASSRQGAQLNYGYTF.

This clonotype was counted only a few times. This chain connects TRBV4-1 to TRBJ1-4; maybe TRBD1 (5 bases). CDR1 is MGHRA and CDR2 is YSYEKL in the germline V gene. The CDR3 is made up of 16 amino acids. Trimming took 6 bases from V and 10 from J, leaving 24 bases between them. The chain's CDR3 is CASSPLVGSGRGKLFF. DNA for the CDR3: TGCGCCAGCAGTCCCCTCGTCGGGTCAGGGAGAGGAAAACTGTTTTTT.

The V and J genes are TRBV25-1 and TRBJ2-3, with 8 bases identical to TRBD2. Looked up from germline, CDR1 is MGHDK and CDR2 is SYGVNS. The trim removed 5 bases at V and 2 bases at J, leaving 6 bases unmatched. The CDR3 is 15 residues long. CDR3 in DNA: TGTGCCAGCAGTAGTAGTAGCGGGGCCACAGATACGCAGTATTTT. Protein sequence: CASSSSSGATDTQYF.

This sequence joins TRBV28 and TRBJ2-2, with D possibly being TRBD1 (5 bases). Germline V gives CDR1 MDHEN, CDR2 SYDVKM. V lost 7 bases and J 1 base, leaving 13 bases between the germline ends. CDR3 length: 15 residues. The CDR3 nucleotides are TGTGCCAGCAAACCCCTCGGACAGAACACCGGGGAGCTGTTTTTT. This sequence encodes CASKPLGQNTGELFF.

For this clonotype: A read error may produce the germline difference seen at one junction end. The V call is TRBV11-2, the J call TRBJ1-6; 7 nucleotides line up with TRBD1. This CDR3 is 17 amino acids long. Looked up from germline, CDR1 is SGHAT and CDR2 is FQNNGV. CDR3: CASSLFQGVAYNTPLHF. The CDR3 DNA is TGTGCCAGCAGCTTGTTTCAGGGGGTGGCCTATAATACACCCCTCCACTTT.

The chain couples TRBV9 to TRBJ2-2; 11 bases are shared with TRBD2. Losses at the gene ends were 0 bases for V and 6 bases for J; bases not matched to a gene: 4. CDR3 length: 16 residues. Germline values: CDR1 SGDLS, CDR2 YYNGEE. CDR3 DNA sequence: TGTGCCAGCAGCGTAGAGGTAGCGGGGGGGCCCGGGGAGCTGTTTTTT. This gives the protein CASSVEVAGGPGELFF.

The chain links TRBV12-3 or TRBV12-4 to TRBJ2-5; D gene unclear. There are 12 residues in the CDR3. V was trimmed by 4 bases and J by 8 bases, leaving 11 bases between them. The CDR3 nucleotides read TGTGCCAGCAGTTGGGATAGCCAAACCCAGTACTTC. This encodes CASSWDSQTQYF.

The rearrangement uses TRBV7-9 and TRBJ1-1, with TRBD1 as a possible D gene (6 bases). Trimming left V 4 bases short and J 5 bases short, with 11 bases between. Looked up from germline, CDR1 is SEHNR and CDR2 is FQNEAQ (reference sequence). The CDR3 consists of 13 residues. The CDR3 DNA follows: TGTGCCAGCAGCTCAACAGGGCAAACTGAAGCTTTCTTT. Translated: CASSSTGQTEAFF.